This T cell receptor (beta chain) was identified during a study of cytomegalovirus exposure and HLA in healthy donors. Study context: HLA-typed donors were the source of about 81 million unique TCRs held in an early data release.

The PCR used 60 Vbeta and 13 Jbeta primers. The assay was immunoSEQ multiplex PCR, and TCRdb's table has in-frame clones only and misses some. The sample lists approximately 160,000 clones, about 81% occurring once. The germline V gene has CDR1 SGHAT and CDR2 FQNNGV. V was shortened by 5 bases and J by 5 bases, with 12 bases between the two germline ends. The CDR3 is 13 residues long. The chain is built from TRBV11-2 and TRBJ1-1; tentatively, D is TRBD1 (6 bases). Sequencing was performed on PBMCs. The origin of this receptor is a girl aged 10-17 years in good health and CMV-seropositive. Here the CDR3 reads CASSTRGWTEAFF. The CDR3 region has the DNA TGTGCCAGCAGCACGAGGGGGTGGACTGAAGCTTTCTTT.